These 14 T cell receptor beta chains were sequenced from one sample in a study of cytomegalovirus exposure and HLA in healthy donors. The PCR used 60 Vbeta and 13 Jbeta primers. Libraries were prepared by immunoSEQ multiplex PCR; TCRdb keeps only in-frame clonotypes and omits some of them. The repertoire holds 35,000 to 40,000 clones, with about 66% as singletons. Sequencing was performed on PBMCs. The receptor set was obtained from a middle-aged man in good health and CMV-seropositive.

The gene calls are TRBV7-2 and TRBJ2-3; 10 bases line up with TRBD2. Germline V gives CDR1 SGHTA, CDR2 FQGNSA. The CDR3 has 17 residues. With V trimmed by 5 bases and J by 3 bases, 11 bases remained unmatched. The CDR3 DNA reads TGTGCCAGCAGCCCCATGCCCCTAGCGGGGGTAACAGATACGCAGTATTTT. Protein sequence: CASSPMPLAGVTDTQYF.

This clone has just a few counts. The chain joins TRBV4-3 to TRBJ1-5; tentative D call: TRBD1 (5 bases). Germline V gene sequence: CDR1 LGHNA, CDR2 YSLEER. This CDR3 is built from 15 residues. Trimming cost V 0 bases and J 4 bases, with 10 bases left between them. CDR3: CASSQDGAANQPQHF. The CDR3 DNA follows: TGCGCCAGCAGCCAAGATGGGGCAGCTAATCAGCCCCAGCATTTT.

CDR3 sequence reads: CASSQGDILNTEAFF. CDR3 DNA sequence: TGTGCCAGCAGCCAAGGGGACATACTGAACACTGAAGCTTTCTTT. The chain couples TRBV4-2 to TRBJ1-1; maybe TRBD1 (6 bases). Germline-derived CDR1 and CDR2 are LGHNA and YNFKEQ. The CDR3 spans 15 residues. The V end was cut by 1 base, the J end by 0 bases, with 9 bases between.

The chain has TRBV7-2 and TRBJ2-3; 10 bases align to TRBD2. The CDR3 is made up of 14 amino acids. Losses at the gene ends were 5 bases for V and 8 bases for J; bases not matched to a gene: 7. Germline loops: CDR1 SGHTA, CDR2 FQGNSA. The CDR3 reads CASSLSGGEATQYF. The CDR3 region has the DNA TGTGCCAGCAGCCTAAGCGGGGGGGAGGCTACGCAGTATTTT.

The rearrangement links TRBV7-8 to TRBJ1-1; possible D gene TRBD1, 5 bases. Germline lookup yields CDR1 SGHVS and CDR2 FQNEAQ. The ends were cut back, 7 bases at V and 1 base at J, with 13 bases in the middle. The CDR3 is 14 amino acids. The CDR3 protein is CASTEQTANTEAFF. Here the CDR3 DNA reads TGTGCCAGCACCGAGCAGACAGCGAACACTGAAGCTTTCTTT.

Points on this clone: Here the CDR3 omits its conserved ending phenylalanine or tryptophan, so a read error is the likely source. The limits of the CDR3 on the DNA are not certain, so only TCRdb's listed CDR3 is given. V gene TRBV25-1 combines with J gene TRBJ1-2; the table's TRBD1 call for D was not verified on the DNA. Germline V lookup: CDR1 MGHDK, CDR2 SYGVNS. Ends included, the CDR3 has 11 residues. The CDR3 is CASSGQGAIGV.

This clone has only a few counts. J is TRBJ1-2 and V is TRBV27; D not certain. From germline, CDR1 is MNHEY and CDR2 SMNVEV (reference sequence). The CDR3 is made up of 15 amino acids. V dropped 5 bases and J dropped 4 bases, with 17 bases sitting between them. In DNA, the CDR3 is TGTGCCAGCAGTCCTTCTAGGTCTGTCGGCTATGGCTACACCTTC. This sequence encodes CASSPSRSVGYGYTF.

The chain uses TRBV6-1 and TRBJ1-2, with a tentative D call TRBD1 (5 bases). Trimming stripped 4 bases from V and 7 bases from J, with 10 bases between. The CDR3 runs to 12 residues. CDR1 MNHNS and CDR2 SASEGT come from the germline V gene. The CDR3 DNA is TGTGCCAGCAGTGGAGACAGCAGTGGCTACACCTTC. Translating it yields CASSGDSSGYTF.

V usage is TRBV9 and J usage is TRBJ2-5, with 11 bases matching TRBD2. V was pared by 3 bases and J by 4 bases, with 17 bases of the junction left unmatched. Germline V lookup: CDR1 SGDLS, CDR2 YYNGEE. The CDR3 has 19 amino acids. The CDR3 is CASSAQTLAGGMKGETQYF. Written as DNA, the CDR3 is TGTGCCAGCAGCGCTCAGACCCTAGCGGGGGGTATGAAGGGAGAGACCCAGTACTTC.

This clone was recorded only once. The rearrangement uses TRBV9 and TRBJ2-2; the D is unclear. This CDR3 is built from 15 residues. Germline CDR1 SGDLS, CDR2 YYNGEE. Trimming took off 0 bases at V and 1 base at J, with 7 bases between the two ends. The chain's CDR3 is CASSVEAGNTGELFF. CDR3 in DNA: TGTGCCAGCAGCGTAGAGGCAGGGAACACCGGGGAGCTGTTTTTT. The full variable domain, its missing parts supplied by reference TRBV9 and TRBJ2-2, is DSGVTQTPKHLITATGQRVTLRCSPRSGDLSVYWYQQSLDQGLQFLIQYYNGEERAKGNILERFSAQQFPDLHSELNLSSLELGDSALYFCASSVEAGNTGELFFGEGSRLTVL.

The rearrangement joins TRBV7-2 to TRBJ1-2; 7 positions agree with TRBD1. V lost 3 bases and J lost 7; bases outside the gene matches: 2. From germline, CDR1 is SGHTA and CDR2 FQGNSA. The CDR3 is 12 amino acids. The DNA of the CDR3 is TGTGCCAGCAGCTTCACAGGGGTTGGCTACACCTTC. This gives the protein CASSFTGVGYTF.

The J gene is TRBJ2-5, the V gene TRBV11-2, with 8 bases fitting TRBD1. This CDR3 has 15 residues. After removal of 5 bases from V and 2 bases from J, the junction contained 7 bases not matched to a gene. Germline V gene sequence: CDR1 SGHAT, CDR2 FQNNGV. The CDR3 DNA reads TGTGCCAGCAGCCAGGGACAGGTCGGGCAAGAGACCCAGTACTTC. It encodes CASSQGQVGQETQYF.

The genes are TRBV7-2 and TRBJ1-2; TRBD1 matches at 8 bases. Germline-derived CDR1 and CDR2 are SGHTA and FQGNSA. V trimming: 5 bases; J trimming: 6 bases; junction bases outside the gene matches: 8. This CDR3 has 14 amino acids. The CDR3 loop reads CASSRGQASDGYTF. The CDR3 bases are TGTGCCAGCAGCCGGGGACAGGCCTCGGATGGCTACACCTTC.

The chain joins TRBV5-1 to TRBJ2-6; D may be TRBD2 (6 bases). The V and J ends lost 4 bases and 1 base respectively, with 12 bases between them. Germline V lookup: CDR1 SGHRS, CDR2 YFSETQ. This CDR3 comprises 16 residues. The CDR3 DNA reads TGCGCCAGCAGCCCATGGGCGGGGTCTGGGGCCAACGTCCTGACTTTC. Protein sequence: CASSPWAGSGANVLTF. Based on the CDR3 plus reference TRBV5-1 and TRBJ2-6, the full variable domain is KAGVTQTPRYLIKTRGQQVTLSCSPISGHRSVSWYQQTPGQGLQFLFEYFSETQRNKGNFPGRFSGRQFSNSRSEMNVSTLELGDSALYLCASSPWAGSGANVLTFGAGSRLTVL.